This is a list of T cell receptor beta chains from one sample in a study of blood T cell repertoires in COVID-19. Some clones are missing from TCRdb's copy, which holds only in-frame ones; the method was immunoSEQ multiplex PCR. The sample records 320,000 or so clones, about 85% being singletons. Sequenced sample: PBMCs or T cells enriched from blood (not recorded which). Receptor source: a woman in her thirties who had been exposed to COVID-19. Each CDR3 is given with its conserved first and last residue. The D gene is left open where the match is weak. Size is omitted from some rows. Given values are once, few, many or a class for expanded clones.

D gene,clone size,J gene,V gene,CDR3 DNA,CDR3 protein
TRBD2,NA,TRBJ2-1,TRBV6-4,TGTGCCAGCAGTGTCGGGACTAGCGGGAGCAATGAGCAGTTCTTC,CASSVGTSGSNEQFF
NA,NA,TRBJ1-6,TRBV27,TGTGCCAGCAGCACAGGGAATAATTCACCCCTCCACTTT,CASSTGNNSPLHF
TRBD1,NA,TRBJ1-1,TRBV4-1,TGCGCCAGCAGCCCGGTTACAGGGGACACTGAAGCTTTCTTT,CASSPVTGDTEAFF
TRBD2,NA,TRBJ2-1,TRBV6-5,TGTGCCAGCAGTTACTTGCAACGGACTAGCGGGAATGAGCAGTTCTTC,CASSYLQRTSGNEQFF
TRBD2,NA,TRBJ2-7,TRBV11-2,TGTGCCAGCAGCCTAGCGGGGGTCTATCAGGAGCAGTACTTC,CASSLAGVYQEQYF
TRBD2,NA,TRBJ2-7,TRBV10-3,TGTGCCATCAGTGCCGGGGGCGGGAGGCACTACGAGCAGTACTTC,CAISAGGGRHYEQYF
NA,once,TRBJ1-6,TRBV6-1,TGTGCCAGCAGTGAAGTTGGGACTGGGAATTCACCCCTCCACTTT,CASSEVGTGNSPLHF
NA,NA,TRBJ2-5,TRBV5-1,TGCGCCAGCAGCGCTAGCGACGTCCAAGAGACCCAGTACTTC,CASSASDVQETQYF
TRBD2,once,TRBJ2-1,TRBV30,TGTGCCTGGAGTGCATGGGGGGGTTACAATGAGCAGTTCTTC,CAWSAWGGYNEQFF
TRBD1,NA,TRBJ1-1,TRBV30,TGTGCCTGGACCCCTCCCTCCAGGGGGCTGACGGCTTTCTTT,CAWTPPSRGLTAFF
NA,NA,TRBJ1-3,TRBV7-6,TGTGCCAGCAGCCTGGACACCCGGATTTTT,CASSLDTRIF
NA,NA,TRBJ1-5,TRBV6-2/TRBV6-3,TGTGCCAGCAGTCGGACCAGGGACTGGCATCAGCCCCAGCATTTT,CASSRTRDWHQPQHF
NA,once,TRBJ1-1,TRBV5-1,TGCGCCAGCAGCTTAGGGGGGAACACTGAAGCTTTCTTT,CASSLGGNTEAFF
TRBD1,NA,TRBJ2-7,TRBV19,TGTGCCAGTAGAAGAACAGGGGTCAAAAGCGAGCAGTACTTC,CASRRTGVKSEQYF
NA,few,TRBJ1-1,TRBV5-4,TGTGCCAGCAGCTTGGGGTCGTTCGGGATGAACACTGAAGCTTTCTTT,CASSLGSFGMNTEAFF
NA,NA,TRBJ2-5,TRBV28,TGTGCCAGCAGTTCCCACGGCCGGAGAGAGACCCAGTACTTC,CASSSHGRRETQYF
TRBD1,NA,TRBJ2-7,TRBV15,TGTGCCACCAGCAACTTGGACAGGCAAAGCTCCTACGAGCAGTACTTC,CATSNLDRQSSYEQYF